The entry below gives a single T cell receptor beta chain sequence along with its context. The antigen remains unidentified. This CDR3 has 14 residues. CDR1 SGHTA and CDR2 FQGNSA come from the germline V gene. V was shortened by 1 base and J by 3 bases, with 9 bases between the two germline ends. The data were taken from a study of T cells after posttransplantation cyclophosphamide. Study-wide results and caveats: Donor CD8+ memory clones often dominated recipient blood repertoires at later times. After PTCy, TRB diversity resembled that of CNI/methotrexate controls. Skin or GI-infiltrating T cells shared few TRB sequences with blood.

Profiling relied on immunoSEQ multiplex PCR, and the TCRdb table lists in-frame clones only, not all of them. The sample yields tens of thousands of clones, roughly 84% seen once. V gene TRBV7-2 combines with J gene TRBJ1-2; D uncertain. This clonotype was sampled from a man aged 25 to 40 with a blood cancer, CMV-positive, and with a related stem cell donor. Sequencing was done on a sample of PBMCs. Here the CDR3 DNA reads TGTGCCAGCAGCTTAGTTGTAGGAGACTATGGCTACACCTTC. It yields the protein CASSLVVGDYGYTF.